This passage covers 2 T cell receptor beta chains from one sample sequenced in a study of blood T cell repertoires in COVID-19 (dated by TCRdb to 2019 to 2021). Preparation of the library involved the immunoSEQ multiplex PCR assay. TCRdb provides this immuneACCESS table in a form limited to in-frame rearrangements. Some clones are lacking; in checked studies, under half of them reflect an unresolved V gene, and why the rest are absent is not known. The table for this sample lists 150,000 or so clones; about 90% of them were counted only once. The ten largest account for approximately 4.9% of the sample. Sequencing was carried out using peripheral blood. The receptor source for this set is a man younger than 45 with COVID-19, enrolled during active disease.

This chain links TRBV5-4 with TRBJ2-3, with 7 bases aligning to TRBD1. The V gene's germline CDR1 is SGHNT and CDR2 YYREEE (reference sequence). The CDR3 covers 14 residues. V was clipped by 5 bases and J by 4 bases; unmatched bases: 7. CDR3 loop: CASRLGGPADTQYF. For the CDR3, the DNA is TGTGCCAGCAGATTAGGGGGCCCCGCAGATACGCAGTATTTT.

The chain couples TRBV6-5 to TRBJ1-1; D is perhaps TRBD1 (5 bases). Trimming pared 11 bases from V and 0 bases from J, leaving 13 bases between. The V gene's germline CDR1 is MNHEY and CDR2 SVGAGI. This CDR3 is built from 13 residues. The DNA for the CDR3 is TGTGCCGGGGGGGAAGCCATGAACACTGAAGCTTTCTTT. Protein product: CAGGEAMNTEAFF.